This is a list of T cell receptor beta chains from one sample in a study of cytomegalovirus exposure and HLA in healthy donors. Generated by immunoSEQ multiplex PCR, the TCRdb table keeps only in-frame clones and is missing some. The data contain about 130,000 clones, more than 8% of them seen just once; the ten biggest clones take up less than 2%. The sequenced sample consisted of PBMCs. The receptors come from a man over 45 in good health and CMV-seronegative. CDR3s include the opening cysteine and the closing phenylalanine or tryptophan. Each record gives: J gene, D gene, V gene, clone size, CDR3 protein, CDR3 DNA. D genes are given only for firm matches. Rows may omit the clone size; those that give it use once, few, many or a size class.

J: TRBJ2-4
D: .
V: TRBV20-1
size: .
CDR3: CSALGTIQYF
DNA: TGCAGTGCCTTGGGGACTATTCAGTACTTC

J: TRBJ1-1
D: TRBD1
V: TRBV11-2
size: few
CDR3: CASSLRGTGNTEAFF
DNA: TGTGCCAGCAGCCTCCGCGGGACAGGGAACACTGAAGCTTTCTTT

J: TRBJ1-3
D: .
V: TRBV29-1
size: few
CDR3: CSVDSNSGNTIYF
DNA: TGCAGCGTTGACTCTAATTCTGGAAACACCATATATTTT

J: TRBJ1-1
D: .
V: TRBV7-6
size: few
CDR3: CASSPLGGVNTEAFF
DNA: TGTGCCAGCAGCCCCCTCGGGGGGGTGAACACTGAAGCTTTCTTT

J: TRBJ2-3
D: .
V: TRBV7-8
size: .
CDR3: CAHQGPTDTQYF
DNA: TGTGCCCACCAGGGTCCCACAGATACGCAGTATTTT

J: TRBJ1-2
D: .
V: TRBV13
size: .
CDR3: CASRLGSQGGGYTF
DNA: TGTGCCAGCAGATTAGGCAGCCAGGGTGGTGGCTACACCTTC

J: TRBJ1-2
D: .
V: TRBV27
size: .
CDR3: CASKGGGGDYGYTF
DNA: TGTGCCAGCAAGGGAGGGGGGGGCGACTATGGCTACACCTTC

J: TRBJ2-2
D: .
V: TRBV6-7
size: few
CDR3: CASSYTDSESTGELFF
DNA: TGTGCCAGCAGTTACACGGACAGTGAGAGCACCGGGGAGCTGTTTTTT

J: TRBJ1-4
D: .
V: TRBV19
size: .
CDR3: CASSTTGTQEKLFF
DNA: TGTGCCAGTAGTACTACAGGGACCCAAGAAAAACTGTTTTTT

J: TRBJ1-2
D: TRBD1
V: TRBV7-8
size: .
CDR3: CASSLEGAFGYTF
DNA: TGTGCCAGCAGCTTAGAGGGGGCCTTTGGCTACACCTTC